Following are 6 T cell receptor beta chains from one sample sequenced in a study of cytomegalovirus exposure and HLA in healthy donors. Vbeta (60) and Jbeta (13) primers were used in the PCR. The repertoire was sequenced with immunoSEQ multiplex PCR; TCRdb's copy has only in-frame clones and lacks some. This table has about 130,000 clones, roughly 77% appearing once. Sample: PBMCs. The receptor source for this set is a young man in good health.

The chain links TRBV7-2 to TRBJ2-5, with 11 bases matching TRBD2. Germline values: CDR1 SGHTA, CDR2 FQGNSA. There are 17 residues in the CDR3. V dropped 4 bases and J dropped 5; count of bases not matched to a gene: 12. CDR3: CASSYEPLAGGRETQYF. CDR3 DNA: TGTGCCAGCAGCTACGAACCCCTAGCGGGAGGTCGGGAGACCCAGTACTTC.

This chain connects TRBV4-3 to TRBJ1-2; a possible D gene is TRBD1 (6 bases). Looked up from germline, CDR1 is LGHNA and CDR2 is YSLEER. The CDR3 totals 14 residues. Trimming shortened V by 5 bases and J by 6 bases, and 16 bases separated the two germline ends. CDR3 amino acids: CASSWGRGLNGYTF. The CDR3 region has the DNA TGCGCCAGCAGCTGGGGCAGGGGATTAAATGGCTACACCTTC.

The CDR3 here is CASTQDRAGNQPQHF. The CDR3 nucleotides are TGTGCCAGCACCCAAGACAGGGCGGGCAATCAGCCCCAGCATTTT. The chain joins TRBV6-1 to TRBJ1-5; TRBD1 agrees at 7 bases. The V gene's germline CDR1 is MNHNS and CDR2 SASEGT. This CDR3 is built from 15 residues. The J segment lost 2 bases and the V segment lost 7 bases, leaving 8 bases of the junction unmatched.

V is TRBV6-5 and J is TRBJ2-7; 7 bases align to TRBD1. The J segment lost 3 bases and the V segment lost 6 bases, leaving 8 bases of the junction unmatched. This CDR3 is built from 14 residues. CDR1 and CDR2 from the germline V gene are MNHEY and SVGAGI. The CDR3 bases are TGTGCCAGCAGCCAAGGGGGCAGAAACTACGAGCAGTACTTC. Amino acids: CASSQGGRNYEQYF.

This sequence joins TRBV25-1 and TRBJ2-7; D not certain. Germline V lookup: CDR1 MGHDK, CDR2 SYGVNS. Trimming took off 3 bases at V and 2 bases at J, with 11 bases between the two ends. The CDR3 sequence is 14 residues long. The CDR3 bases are TGTGCCAGCAGTGATACCGGGTCGGCCTACGAGCAGTACTTC. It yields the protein CASSDTGSAYEQYF.

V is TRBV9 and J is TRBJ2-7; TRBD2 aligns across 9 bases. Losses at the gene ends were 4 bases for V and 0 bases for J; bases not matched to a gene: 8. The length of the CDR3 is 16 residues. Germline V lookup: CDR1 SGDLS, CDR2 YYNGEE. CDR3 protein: CASSPWGGRASYEQYF. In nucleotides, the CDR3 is TGTGCCAGCAGCCCCTGGGGCGGGAGGGCCTCCTACGAGCAGTACTTC.